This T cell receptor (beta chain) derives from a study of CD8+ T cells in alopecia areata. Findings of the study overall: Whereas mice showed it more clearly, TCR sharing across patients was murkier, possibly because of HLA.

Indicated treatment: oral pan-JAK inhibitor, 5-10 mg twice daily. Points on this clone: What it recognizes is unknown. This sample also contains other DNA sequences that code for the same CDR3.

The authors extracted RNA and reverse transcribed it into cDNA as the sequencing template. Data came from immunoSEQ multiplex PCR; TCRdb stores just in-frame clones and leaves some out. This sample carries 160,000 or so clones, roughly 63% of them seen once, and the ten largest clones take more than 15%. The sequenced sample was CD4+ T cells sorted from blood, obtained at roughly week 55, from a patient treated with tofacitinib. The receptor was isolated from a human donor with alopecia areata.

The CDR3 here is CASSPGGKNIQYF. The CDR3 DNA reads as TGTGCCAGCAGCCCAGGGGGTAAAAACATTCAGTACTTC. The chain carries TRBV7-9 and TRBJ2-4; 7 bases fit TRBD1. CDR3 length: 13 amino acids. Trimming took 5 bases from V and 4 from J; bases not matched to a gene: 2. CDR1 is SEHNR and CDR2 is FQNEAQ in the germline V gene (reference sequence). Together with reference TRBV7-9 and TRBJ2-4, the CDR3 gives the full variable domain: DTGVSQNPRHKITKRGQNVTFRCDPISEHNRLYWYRQTLGQGPEFLTYFQNEAQLEKSRLLSDRFSAERPKGSFSTLEIQRTEQGDSAMYLCASSPGGKNIQYFGAGTRLSVL.